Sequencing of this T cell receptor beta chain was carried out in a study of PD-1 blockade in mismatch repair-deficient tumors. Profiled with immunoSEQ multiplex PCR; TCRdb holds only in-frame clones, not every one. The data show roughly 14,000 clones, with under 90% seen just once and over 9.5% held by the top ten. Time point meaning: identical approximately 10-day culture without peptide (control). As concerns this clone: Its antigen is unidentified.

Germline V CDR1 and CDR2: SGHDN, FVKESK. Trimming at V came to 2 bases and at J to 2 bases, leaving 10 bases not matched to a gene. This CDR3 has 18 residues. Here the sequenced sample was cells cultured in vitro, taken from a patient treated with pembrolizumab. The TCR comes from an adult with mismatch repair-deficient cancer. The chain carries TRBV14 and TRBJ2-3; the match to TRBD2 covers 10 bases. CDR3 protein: CASSQYLTSGSPTDTQYF. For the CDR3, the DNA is TGTGCCAGCAGCCAATATTTGACTAGCGGGTCCCCCACAGATACGCAGTATTTT.